The rows below give T cell receptor beta chains drawn from one sample of a study of cytomegalovirus exposure and HLA in healthy donors. The method was immunoSEQ multiplex PCR; TCRdb's version includes in-frame clones alone and lacks a portion of them. Among fewer than 90,000 clones, about 76% were seen once, and the ten largest hold around 10%. What was sequenced was PBMCs. Receptors were obtained from a man between 25 and 39 years old in good health and CMV-seropositive. Both conserved end residues are part of each CDR3. D genes are given only for firm matches. Some rows mark clone size as missing; the rest say once, few, many or name a class of expanded clone.

V	J	size	D	DNA	CDR3
TRBV29-1	TRBJ1-3	-	-	TGCAGCGCCAGGGCCCTAGGCGGAAACACCATATATTTT	CSARALGGNTIYF
TRBV29-1	TRBJ2-1	-	-	TGCAGCGTTGACAGGTACAATGAGCAGTTCTTC	CSVDRYNEQFF
TRBV7-9	TRBJ2-7	-	-	TGTGCCAGCAGCTCCGACTCCAAACAATACGAGCAGTACTTC	CASSSDSKQYEQYF
TRBV6-1	TRBJ1-6	-	-	TGTGCCAGCACCCCAATGGGGGGATCACCCCTCCACTTT	CASTPMGGSPLHF
TRBV5-1	TRBJ2-2	-	-	TGCGCCAGCAGCTTGACGGAGGTGGGCACCGGGGAGCTGTTTTTT	CASSLTEVGTGELFF
TRBV18	TRBJ1-2	-	-	TGTGCCAGCTCACCGACGACAGGAGAATATGGCTACACCTTC	CASSPTTGEYGYTF
TRBV18	TRBJ2-7	-	-	TGTGCCAGCTCACCGGCAGGGATGAGCTACGAGCAGTACTTC	CASSPAGMSYEQYF
TRBV9	TRBJ2-7	few	TRBD1	TGTGCCAGCAACGCCTCTCCGGGACAGTCACCCTCCTACGAGCAGTACTTC	CASNASPGQSPSYEQYF
TRBV18	TRBJ2-7	-	TRBD1	TGTGCCAGCTCACCCTCGACAGGGATGGGCCCAGGCGAGCAGTACTTC	CASSPSTGMGPGEQYF
TRBV14	TRBJ2-6	few	TRBD1	TGTGCCAGCAGCCCGGACAGGGAGCTATACTCTGGGGCCAACGTCCTGACTTTC	CASSPDRELYSGANVLTF
TRBV6-5	TRBJ1-6	-	-	TGTGCCGGCCAAGCGGGGCAGGGCGTTTCACCCCTCCACTTT	CAGQAGQGVSPLHF
TRBV11-2	TRBJ2-2	few	TRBD2	TGTGCCAGCAGCTTAGACCATTCCGGGACTAGTCACACCGGGGAGCTGTTTTTT	CASSLDHSGTSHTGELFF
TRBV30	TRBJ1-3	-	TRBD1	TGTGCCTGGAGTGGCCCCAGGGACAGGGTTCGGGACACCATATATTTT	CAWSGPRDRVRDTIYF
TRBV5-6	TRBJ2-7	-	TRBD1	TGTGCCAGCAGCAGGACAGGGACCTACGGATCATACTTC	CASSRTGTYGSYF
TRBV5-1	TRBJ2-3	-	TRBD1	TGCGCCAGCAGCCCGGACAGGCCTAGCACAGATACGCAGTATTTT	CASSPDRPSTDTQYF
TRBV19	TRBJ1-3	once	-	TGTGCCAGTAGTATCATATGGAGCTCTGGAAACACCATATATTTT	CASSIIWSSGNTIYF
TRBV27	TRBJ1-2	-	-	TGTGCCAGCAGTGTAGGGGCTAACTATGGCTACACCTTC	CASSVGANYGYTF
TRBV5-1	TRBJ1-1	many	TRBD1	TGCGCCAGCAGCTCGGGACAGCCGAACACTGAAGCTTTCTTT	CASSSGQPNTEAFF
TRBV7-2	TRBJ2-5	-	TRBD2	TGTGCCAGCAGGTCCCCGGGACTAGCGGTACAAGAGACCCAGTACTTC	CASRSPGLAVQETQYF
TRBV11-2	TRBJ2-1	-	-	TGTGCCAGCAACCCCGTGCGCGGGGCAACCCTCTACAATGAGCAGTTCTTC	CASNPVRGATLYNEQFF
TRBV6-6	TRBJ2-7	-	-	TGTGCCAGCAGACCTACAGGGGGGGGTTACGAGCAGTACTTC	CASRPTGGGYEQYF
TRBV6-5	TRBJ1-6	few	TRBD1	TGTGCCAGCAGTTACGCGGGACAGGGGAATTCACCCCTCCACTTT	CASSYAGQGNSPLHF
TRBV5-8	TRBJ2-2	-	-	TGTGCCAGCAGCTCCCGGGAACTTCGGACCGGGGAGCTGTTTTTT	CASSSRELRTGELFF
TRBV14	TRBJ2-7	-	TRBD1	TGTGCCAGCAGCCACCGTACAGGGGTGAGCGAGCAGTACTTC	CASSHRTGVSEQYF
TRBV6-5	TRBJ2-7	-	TRBD1	TGTGCCAGCAGTTACAAGGGACAGGGGCTTTACGAGCAGTACTTC	CASSYKGQGLYEQYF
TRBV10-1	TRBJ1-1	-	-	TGCGCCAGCAGCGATATCACGAGCTTCCGGACAACGTACACTGAAGCTTTCTTT	CASSDITSFRTTYTEAFF
TRBV5-1	TRBJ2-3	-	-	TGCGCCAGCAGCTTGGCAGATATAAGACAGGCGGATACGCAGTATTTT	CASSLADIRQADTQYF
TRBV5-1	TRBJ1-6	-	-	TGCGCCAGCAGTACAGGGTACTCCTATAATTCACCCCTCCACTTT	CASSTGYSYNSPLHF
TRBV9	TRBJ2-3	-	-	TGTGCCAGCAGCGTAGGGCTAGATAGCACAGATACGCAGTATTTT	CASSVGLDSTDTQYF
TRBV5-6	TRBJ2-4	-	TRBD1	TGTGCCAGCAGCTCCCGGGACAGGCCCCTCCGGAACTTC	CASSSRDRPLRNF
TRBV19	TRBJ2-3	-	-	TGTGCCAGTACCCCGGGAGCAGAGTCCCACATTTCACAGTATTTT	CASTPGAESHISQYF